This T cell receptor beta chain appears in the sequencing data of a study of T cell changes during pregnancy in multiple sclerosis. Method: immunoSEQ multiplex PCR; TCRdb's copy keeps in-frame clones and lacks some. The top ten hold about 2.4% of the sample, which has 90,000 to 95,000 clones, approximately 94% seen once. The CDR3 spans 15 residues. Trimming took off 3 bases at V and 7 bases at J, with 15 bases between the two ends. Looked up from germline, CDR1 is LNHNV and CDR2 is YYDKDF (reference sequence). The sequenced sample was peripheral blood, obtained in the third trimester of pregnancy. The TCR comes from a female donor with multiple sclerosis, enrolled in a pregnancy study. This chain uses TRBV15 with TRBJ2-2, with D possibly TRBD2 on 6 matching bases. CDR3 sequence reads: CATSSPGGVGGELFF. As DNA, the CDR3 is TGTGCCACCAGCAGTCCCGGGGGAGTTGGCGGGGAGCTGTTTTTT.